This entry lists 13 T cell receptor beta chains sequenced from one sample in a study of memory CD4+ T cells and cytomegalovirus serostatus. The sort gate was single viable CD3+CD4+CD8-CD45RO+ cells for memory CD4+ T cells. The assay was immunoSEQ multiplex PCR, and TCRdb's table has in-frame clones only and misses some. The sample has tens of thousands of clones; 70% to 75% are singletons. The sequencing sample was made of memory CD4+ T cells from blood. These receptors originate from an adult in good health and CMV-seropositive.

The rearrangement joins TRBV2 to TRBJ2-7; TRBD2 agrees at 10 bases. The CDR3 consists of 15 residues. Germline V gene sequence: CDR1 SNHLY, CDR2 FYNNEI. Unmatched junction bases numbered 6, after V lost 5 bases and J lost 2 bases. The CDR3 DNA follows: TGTGCCAGCAGTATTAGCGGGGGGAGGACCTACGAGCAGTACTTC. It translates to CASSISGGRTYEQYF.

The genes are TRBV11-2 and TRBJ2-7; D may match TRBD1 or TRBD2 (5 bases each). Germline-derived CDR1 and CDR2 are SGHAT and FQNNGV. V was cut by 1 base and J by 0 bases, with 10 bases left in between. The CDR3 sequence is 15 residues long. The CDR3 sequence: CASSLGGPVSYEQYF. DNA for the CDR3: TGTGCCAGCAGCTTAGGGGGACCTGTCTCCTACGAGCAGTACTTC.

This chain connects TRBV6-6 to TRBJ2-1, with 7 bases matching TRBD1. The V gene end was trimmed by 4 bases and the J gene end by 7 bases; junction bases not matched to a gene: 4. The germline V gene has CDR1 MNHNY and CDR2 SVGAGI (reference sequence). The CDR3 runs 13 residues. CDR3 protein: CASSSTQGNEQFF. CDR3 DNA: TGTGCCAGCAGTTCCACACAGGGGAATGAGCAGTTCTTC.

V and J are TRBV7-2 and TRBJ2-7; 12 nucleotides agree with TRBD2. This CDR3 is built from 14 residues. The junction had 5 bases not matched to a gene; V was cut back by 9 bases and J by 2 bases. CDR1 and CDR2 (germline): SGHTA, FQGNSA. This CDR3 is CASRRLAGAYEQYF. The CDR3 DNA sequence: TGTGCCAGTAGGAGACTAGCGGGGGCCTACGAGCAGTACTTC.

In its sample, this clone was seen once. The V and J genes are TRBV29-1 and TRBJ2-1, with 7 bases aligning to TRBD2. The germline V gene encodes CDR1 SQVTM and CDR2 ANQGSEA. V dropped 6 bases and J dropped 2; count of bases not matched to a gene: 10. This CDR3 comprises 15 residues. The CDR3 sequence: CSVPGPSGAYNEQFF. The CDR3 bases are TGCAGCGTCCCCGGACCCAGCGGGGCCTACAATGAGCAGTTCTTC.

The chain uses TRBV19 and TRBJ1-1; no clear D gene. CDR3 length: 14 residues. V dropped 8 bases and J dropped 0 bases, with 13 bases sitting between them. Germline loops: CDR1 LNHDA, CDR2 SQIVND (reference sequence). The CDR3 DNA reads as TGTGCCAGTTCTCCAGGTGATATGAACACTGAAGCTTTCTTT. It encodes CASSPGDMNTEAFF.

This chain uses TRBV2 with TRBJ1-5, with TRBD1 matching over 10 bases. This CDR3 is 15 amino acids long. Germline CDR1 reads SNHLY; CDR2 reads FYNNEI. V shed 7 bases, J shed 7 bases, and the junction held 10 bases outside the gene matches. CDR3 DNA sequence: TGTGCCAGCACACCTTTGACAGGGGGCGGGCAGCCCCAGCATTTT. It translates to CASTPLTGGGQPQHF.

J is TRBJ2-5 and V is TRBV6-1; 12 nucleotides agree with TRBD2. CDR3 length: 16 amino acids. Germline V gives CDR1 MNHNS, CDR2 SASEGT. The V gene end was trimmed by 1 base and the J gene end by 5 bases; junction bases not matched to a gene: 5. CDR3 amino acids: CASSEEELAGGETQYF. The CDR3 region has the DNA TGTGCCAGCAGTGAAGAAGAGCTAGCGGGGGGGGAGACCCAGTACTTC.

This clone was detected once. One junction end does not reproduce the germline sequence, and a read error may be involved. The genes are TRBV20-1 and TRBJ2-5; D remains ambiguous. CDR3 length: 11 residues. Germline V CDR1 and CDR2: DFQATT, SNEGSKA (reference sequence). Here the CDR3 reads CGGLSTETQYF. The CDR3 nucleotides read TGTGGCGGCCTTTCCACCGAGACCCAGTACTTC.

The chain has TRBV13 and TRBJ1-2; 10 nucleotides align to TRBD1. The germline CDR1 and CDR2 sequences are PRHDT and FYEKMQ (reference sequence). With V trimmed by 5 bases and J by 8 bases, 5 bases remained unmatched. The CDR3 length is 13 residues. The CDR3, as DNA: TGTGCCAGCAGCCCGGGACAGGGGCCGGGCTACACCTTC. This translates into CASSPGQGPGYTF.

The chain joins TRBV6-5 to TRBJ2-7, with 9 bases identical to TRBD1. Germline loops: CDR1 MNHEY, CDR2 SVGAGI. The CDR3 length is 14 residues. J gave up 1 base and V 6 bases, and 4 bases lay outside the gene matches. This CDR3 is CASSSGTGSYEQYF. The CDR3 DNA is TGTGCCAGCAGCTCCGGGACAGGGTCCTACGAGCAGTACTTC.

The chain employs TRBV7-8 and TRBJ1-3; D is undetermined. The V and J ends lost 7 bases and 3 bases respectively, with 13 bases between them. The CDR3 runs 14 residues. Germline V lookup: CDR1 SGHVS, CDR2 FQNEAQ. CDR3 nucleotides: TGTGCCAGCACCCTTACGGGGTTTGGAAACACCATATATTTT. It yields the protein CASTLTGFGNTIYF.

A few counts support this clone. The chain carries TRBV6-1 and TRBJ1-1; no reliable D call. The CDR3 extends over 13 amino acids. Germline V gene data show CDR1 as MNHNS and CDR2 as SASEGT. V lost 3 bases and J 1 base, leaving 6 bases between the germline ends. CDR3 DNA sequence: TGTGCCAGCAGTGATCTGCAGAACACTGAAGCTTTCTTT. Its translation is CASSDLQNTEAFF.